Below, 8 T cell receptor beta chains from the same sample are listed, as sequenced in a study of blood T cell repertoires in COVID-19. Repertoires were generated with immunoSEQ multiplex PCR, while TCRdb's copy carries only in-frame clones and drops some. The data contain roughly 97,000 clones, around 90% of them singletons. The sample was peripheral blood. The receptors come from a human donor in a cohort sampled during active COVID-19.

The chain couples TRBV28 to TRBJ2-7, with 8 bases fitting TRBD1. CDR3 size: 14 residues. Germline assignment: CDR1 MDHEN and CDR2 SYDVKM. V lost 3 bases to trimming and J lost 4 bases; unmatched junction nucleotides: 5. CDR3 residues: CASSFVQGGYEQYF. The DNA of the CDR3 is TGTGCCAGCAGTTTCGTACAGGGGGGATACGAGCAGTACTTC.

V usage is TRBV7-9 and J usage is TRBJ1-5; the D gene is possibly TRBD1 (5 bases). The V gene's germline CDR1 is SEHNR and CDR2 FQNEAQ (reference sequence). The CDR3 has 13 amino acids. Trimming left V 5 bases short and J 7 bases short, with 12 bases between. The CDR3 loop reads CASSQTAGQPQHF. The CDR3 coding sequence is TGTGCCAGCAGCCAGACCGCAGGGCAGCCCCAGCATTTT.

The gene calls are TRBV19 and TRBJ2-5, with 7 bases fitting TRBD2. The CDR3 length is 14 residues. V lost 5 bases to trimming and J lost 4 bases; unmatched junction nucleotides: 7. From germline, CDR1 is LNHDA and CDR2 SQIVND (reference sequence). The CDR3 region has the DNA TGTGCCAGTAGTCTGGCGGGAGTCCGAGAGACCCAGTACTTC. Translation: CASSLAGVRETQYF.

Of note for this clone: The sample contains more than one DNA sequence encoding this CDR3. V usage is TRBV12-3 or TRBV12-4 and J usage is TRBJ2-7; no definite D call. Trimming left V 3 bases short and J 2 bases short, with 5 bases between. There are 12 residues in the CDR3. Here the CDR3 reads CASSLSAYEQYF. As DNA, the CDR3 is TGTGCCAGCAGTTTGTCAGCCTACGAGCAGTACTTC.

This clone was observed a handful of times. This chain uses TRBV12-3 or TRBV12-4 with TRBJ2-1; D uncertain. The CDR3 loop spans 13 amino acids. V dropped 6 bases and J dropped 1 base, with 7 bases sitting between them. CDR3 nucleotides: TGTGCCAGCAGATTCCTTTCCTACAATGAGCAGTTCTTC. Translated: CASRFLSYNEQFF.

The chain couples TRBV9 to TRBJ1-2; D is uncertain. V was shortened by 3 bases and J by 8 bases, with 11 bases between the two germline ends. The V gene's germline CDR1 is SGDLS and CDR2 YYNGEE. CDR3 length equals 12 residues. CDR3 nucleotides: TGTGCCAGCAGCGGACAATCTCACGGCTACACCTTC. Translation gives CASSGQSHGYTF.

The CDR3, as DNA: TGCGCCAGCAGCCAAGGGCCTCTAGTGGCGGGGGTAAACAATGAGCAGTTCTTC. This codes for CASSQGPLVAGVNNEQFF. This chain connects TRBV4-3 to TRBJ2-1; 7 bases map to TRBD2. This CDR3 region has 18 residues. Germline assignment: CDR1 LGHNA and CDR2 YSLEER. The V and J ends lost 1 base and 5 bases, in that order; junction bases with no gene match: 14.

The table lists this clone with a count of one. The rearrangement uses TRBV7-6 and TRBJ1-1; no clear D. The V gene lost 5 bases and the J gene lost 1 base, with 14 bases spanning the gap. The germline gives CDR1 SGHVS, CDR2 FNYEAQ. This CDR3 region has 15 residues. The CDR3 sequence is CASSPSGRSNTEAFF. CDR3 in DNA: TGTGCCAGCAGCCCCAGTGGGAGGTCGAACACTGAAGCTTTCTTT.